This entry describes one TCR beta chain. This sample was included in a study of OX40 agonist ivuxolimab in advanced cancers. This CDR3 region has 19 residues. Trimming took off 10 bases at V and 5 bases at J, with 33 bases between the two ends. Germline assignment: CDR1 MRHNA and CDR2 SNTAGT. Data came from immunoSEQ multiplex PCR; TCRdb stores just in-frame clones and leaves some out. The sample includes about 47,000 clones, 70% to 90% of them seen just once. The chain carries TRBV6-4 and TRBJ2-1, with D possibly matching TRBD2 (6 bases). The source is an adult with an advanced solid tumor such as melanoma, head and neck, liver or kidney cancer. The specimen was CD4+ or CD8+ T cells sorted from blood, collected in a trial of the OX40 agonist ivuxolimab. CDR3 loop: CATRRTWKGGEGTHNEQFF. In DNA form, the CDR3 reads TGTGCCACCCGACGAACGTGGAAGGGAGGTGAGGGGACCCACAATGAGCAGTTCTTC.